What follows describes a single T cell receptor beta chain. Its antigen is currently unknown. This entry belongs to a study of beta chain features in type 1 diabetes. Study-level results: All four CD4+ subsets of Type 1 diabetes patients contained TCRB CDR3s that were moderately but significantly shorter.

Sorting of CD4+ naive, central memory, regulatory and stem cell-like memory cells was performed via CD45RO/CCR7/CD25/CD127/CD95/CD27. Expressed TCRB transcripts got sequenced, as all isolated RNA was reverse transcribed. Sequenced naive, central memory and regulatory T cell samples produced an average of about 3.6 million reads. Generated by immunoSEQ multiplex PCR, the TCRdb table keeps only in-frame clones and is missing some. This sample has under 400,000 clones, with around 12% found just once. This CDR3 is built from 13 residues. The V gene lost 2 bases and the J gene lost 10 bases, with 14 bases spanning the gap. Germline CDR1 and CDR2: SQVTM and ANQGSEA.

The clonotype was recovered from a young woman with type 1 diabetes. The specimen sequenced was naive CD4+ T cells from blood. The gene calls are TRBV29-1 and TRBJ1-4; TRBD1 is a possible D gene (6 bases). The CDR3: CSVEIGTGTKLFF. The CDR3 DNA is TGCAGCGTTGAAATTGGTACAGGGACAAAACTGTTTTTT.